A selection of T cell receptor beta chains follows, all from one sample in a study of blood T cells in healthy people across ages. TCRdb passed the 5' RACE reads through MiXCR, listing each CDR3 protein once. The sample holds about 800,000 distinct CDR3 sequences; over 45% are singletons and the top ten take about 20%. The material sequenced was blood. The receptors were gathered from a young man in good health. Both conserved end residues are part of each CDR3. D genes are given only for firm matches. Not all rows give a size; the values are once, few, many and, for expanded clones, a class.

V gene	CDR3 length	D gene	clone size	J gene	CDR3 DNA	CDR3 protein
TRBV20-1	11	.	.	TRBJ2-7	TGCAGTGCTGAACAGGACTACGAGCAGTACTTC	CSAEQDYEQYF
TRBV7-2	15	.	once	TRBJ2-7	TGTGCCAGCAGCTTCGCCTCTTGGAGCCCCTACGAGCAGTACTTC	CASSFASWSPYEQYF
TRBV4-3	15	.	.	TRBJ1-2	TGCGCCAGCAGCCAAGCGGGCGGGAATAACTATGGCTACACCTTC	CASSQAGGNNYGYTF
TRBV20-1	13	.	.	TRBJ2-7	TGCAGTGCTAGACAGGGCCTCAACTACGAGCAGTACTTC	CSARQGLNYEQYF
TRBV21-1	14	.	.	TRBJ2-3	TGTGCCAGCAGCCCGGGACCTACACCCCATACGCAGTATTTT	CASSPGPTPHTQYF
TRBV10-3	14	TRBD1	few	TRBJ2-5	TGTGCCACGGGGAAAGGGACAGACCAAGAGACCCAGTACTTC	CATGKGTDQETQYF
TRBV7-2	16	TRBD2	many	TRBJ2-3	TGTGCCAGCAGCTCCTTTCTAGCGGGGGGCACCTATACGCAGTATTTT	CASSSFLAGGTYTQYF
TRBV29-1	15	.	.	TRBJ1-1	TGCAGCGTTGGTCGGTTTGGGGGGCGGATCACTGAAGCTTTCTTT	CSVGRFGGRITEAFF
TRBV20-1	13	.	few	TRBJ2-3	TGCAGTGCTAGAACAGGTGGCGGAGATACGCAGTATTTT	CSARTGGGDTQYF
TRBV27	15	TRBD2	.	TRBJ2-1	TGTGCCAGCAGACCGGGACTAGCGGGAGGGAATGAGCAGTTCTTC	CASRPGLAGGNEQFF
TRBV6-6	15	.	.	TRBJ1-1	TGTGCCAGCAGTTACTCAAACAGGGAGAACACTGAAGCTTTCTTT	CASSYSNRENTEAFF
TRBV12-5	11	.	.	TRBJ2-1	TGTGCTAGTGGTTCACTGGGTGAGCAGTTCTTC	CASGSLGEQFF
TRBV7-2	16	.	.	TRBJ2-5	TGTGCCAGCAGCGCGCAAGTAGGGGGAGGAAAAGAGACCCAGTACTTC	CASSAQVGGGKETQYF
TRBV11-1	22	TRBD1	many	TRBJ2-6	TGTGCCAGCAGGCCAAATCTGGGGGACAGGGTTCCTAAAAACTCTGGGGCCAACGTCCTGACTTTC	CASRPNLGDRVPKNSGANVLTF
TRBV24-1	14	.	few	TRBJ2-3	TGTGCCACCAGTGATCCGGACAGCACAGATACGCAGTATTTT	CATSDPDSTDTQYF
TRBV19	17	.	few	TRBJ1-6	TGTGCCAGTAGTGGCGGTGGGGCGAGCTCCTATAATTCACCCCTCCACTTT	CASSGGGASSYNSPLHF
TRBV7-8	16	TRBD2	.	TRBJ2-1	TGTGCCAGCAGCTTACGGCGGGGGAGCTCCTACAATGAGCAGTTCTTC	CASSLRRGSSYNEQFF
TRBV15	15	.	.	TRBJ2-1	TGTGCCACCAGCAGAGTCCGATGGGATAACAATGAGCAGTTCTTC	CATSRVRWDNNEQFF
TRBV4-3	15	.	.	TRBJ1-5	TGCGCCAGCAGCCAAGATCTGGGCTTCAATCAGCCCCAGCATTTT	CASSQDLGFNQPQHF
TRBV29-1	13	.	.	TRBJ1-2	TGCAGCGGTGCCGGGACACTAAACTATGGCTACACCTTC	CSGAGTLNYGYTF
TRBV20-1	14	.	few	TRBJ2-5	TGCAGTGCTAGAACGTTGGGCCATCAAGAGACCCAGTACTTC	CSARTLGHQETQYF
TRBV20-1	13	.	once	TRBJ2-7	TGCAGTGCTAGAGGAGACCGTCCCCGCGAGCAGTACTTC	CSARGDRPREQYF
TRBV10-3	13	.	.	TRBJ1-6	TGTGCCATCAAGCGGGACGGTAATTCACCCCTCCACTTT	CAIKRDGNSPLHF
TRBV20-1	12	.	.	TRBJ2-1	TGCAGTGCTGAGACCCGGGGGGCTATGCAGTTCTTC	CSAETRGAMQFF
TRBV9	15	.	once	TRBJ1-2	TGTGCCAGCAGCGTAGCTAGCAGGCTCCCCTATGGCTACACCTTC	CASSVASRLPYGYTF
TRBV3-1	14	.	.	TRBJ2-7	TGTGCCAGCAGCCAAGTGGGTCGGATCTACGAGCAGTACTTC	CASSQVGRIYEQYF
TRBV12-3/TRBV12-4	13	.	few	TRBJ1-1	TGTGCCAGCAGCTTATTCGGGAACACTGAAGCTTTCTTT	CASSLFGNTEAFF
TRBV20-1	15	TRBD2	once	TRBJ2-5	TGCAGTGCTAGAGAGGAGCGGGGGCTGGGTGGGACCCAGTACTTC	CSAREERGLGGTQYF
TRBV15	15	.	.	TRBJ2-7	TGTACCACCAGCTCCCCCCTGCAGGGGACCTACGAGCAGTACTTC	CTTSSPLQGTYEQYF
TRBV4-3	15	.	.	TRBJ2-6	TGCGCCAGCAGCCAAGAGGCAGGTGGGGCCAACGTCCTGACTTTC	CASSQEAGGANVLTF
TRBV4-2	18	TRBD1	.	TRBJ2-7	TGTGCCAGCAGCCAAGAATGGGACAGTGGAGTAACCTCCTACGAGCAGTACTTC	CASSQEWDSGVTSYEQYF
TRBV28	14	TRBD1	.	TRBJ1-2	TGTGCCAGCAGTTTATGGGGACAGGTCTATGGCTACACCTTC	CASSLWGQVYGYTF